These 14 T cell receptor beta chains share one sample of origin, sequenced in a study of blood T cells in healthy people across ages. PCR was performed a second time for roughly 6 to 12 cycles using a sample-barcoded 5' primer and a J-beta primer mix. One entry per CDR3 protein results from TCRdb running MiXCR on the 5' RACE reads. Here the sample spans hundreds of thousands of distinct CDR3 sequences, around 28% being singletons. Sequencing was done on a sample of blood. These receptor sequences come from a woman older than 75 in good health.

The sample holds many counts of this clonotype. The chain recombines TRBV21-1 with TRBJ2-7; the table names TRBD2, a call not compared with the DNA. TRBV21-1 is designated a pseudogene. The CDR3 spans 19 residues. The CDR3 nucleotides are TGTGCCAGCAGCAGACCGGGACTAGCGGGGCTAAACGATGTGGGGGAGCAGTACTTC. This codes for CASSRPGLAGLNDVGEQYF.

This clonotype was found a few times. This may stem from a read error, because a much larger clone lies one nucleotide away. The rearrangement links TRBV7-2 to TRBJ2-7; possibly TRBD2 for D (5 bases). Deletions cut 4 bases from V and 2 bases from J, with 12 bases between. Germline V gene lookup returns CDR1 SGHTA and CDR2 FQGNSA. The CDR3 is made up of 14 amino acids. CDR3 region: CASSCDGGTYEQYF. In nucleotides, the CDR3 is TGTGCCAGCAGCTGTGACGGAGGAACCTACGAGCAGTACTTC.

This clonotype has just a few counts. This clone may be a read error of a much larger clone one base away. V and J are TRBV7-7 and TRBJ2-5; TRBD2 aligns across 11 bases. The V segment lost 4 bases and the J segment 2 bases; nucleotides outside the gene matches: 12. The CDR3 contains 18 residues. Germline CDR1 and CDR2: SSHAT and FNYEAQ (reference sequence). Written as DNA, the CDR3 is TGTGCCAGCAGCTCTCTCCTCGCTAGCGGGGGGACACAAGAGACCCAGTACTTC. Protein product: CASSSLLASGGTQETQYF.

This clonotype was recorded at least ten times. The J gene is TRBJ2-1, the V gene TRBV7-8; D ambiguous. V was pared by 1 base and J by 3 bases, with 10 bases between. Germline loops: CDR1 SGHVS, CDR2 FQNEAQ. CDR3 length equals 15 residues. CDR3 sequence (DNA): TGTGCCAGCAGCTTAGAAGTGGGCAGCTACAATGAGCAGTTCTTC. Its translation is CASSLEVGSYNEQFF.

This clonotype was seen a handful of times. The chain joins TRBV11-2 to TRBJ1-1; D remains ambiguous. The CDR3 is made up of 13 amino acids. V lost 2 bases, J lost 10 bases, and 14 bases lay in between. Per germline, CDR1 SGHAT and CDR2 FQNNGV. The CDR3 DNA reads as TGTGCCAGCAGCTTAAATTTGATGTCCGGAGCTTTCTTT. Encoded protein: CASSLNLMSGAFF.

This rearrangement joins TRBV9 to TRBJ2-7, with 9 bases that match TRBD2. V lost 0 bases to trimming and J lost 3 bases; unmatched junction nucleotides: 4. Germline V gene sequence: CDR1 SGDLS, CDR2 YYNGEE. CDR3 length: 15 residues. CDR3 sequence: CASSVDIAGVYEQYF. As DNA, the CDR3 is TGTGCCAGCAGCGTAGATATAGCGGGAGTCTACGAGCAGTACTTC.

V gene TRBV5-5 combines with J gene TRBJ2-5; D is undetermined. V lost 0 bases and J lost 6, with 12 bases in between. Per the germline V gene, CDR1 is SGHKS and CDR2 is YYEKEE (reference sequence). The CDR3 length is 14 residues. In nucleotides, the CDR3 is TGTGCCAGCAGCTTGGGTGTCCGAGTGCAGACCCAGTACTTC. Translation: CASSLGVRVQTQYF.

The V and J genes are TRBV30 and TRBJ1-2; D not certain. Looked up from germline, CDR1 is GTSNPN and CDR2 is SVGIG (reference sequence). V shed 3 bases and J shed 0 bases, with 17 bases lying between them. The CDR3 is made up of 16 amino acids. The CDR3 spells CAWSASLTGANYGYTF. The DNA of the CDR3 is TGTGCCTGGAGCGCTTCCCTTACGGGAGCTAACTATGGCTACACCTTC.

Only a few counts were recorded for this clonotype. The CDR3 sequence is CASSREEDVAKNIQYF. DNA for the CDR3: TGCGCCAGCAGTCGGGAAGAAGATGTAGCCAAAAACATTCAGTACTTC. The rearrangement uses TRBV23-1 and TRBJ2-4; no clear D gene. TRBV23-1 is assigned to the ORF class and has an uncertain function. V lost 4 bases and J lost 0, with 13 bases in between. The CDR3 covers 16 residues.

This clonotype has just a few counts. The V and J genes are TRBV5-5 and TRBJ2-3; perhaps D is TRBD1 or TRBD2 (5 bases each). The CDR3 covers 17 residues. Germline V CDR1 and CDR2: SGHKS, YYEKEE (reference sequence). The germline V and J ends were trimmed by 4 bases and 1 base, with 19 bases remaining between them. CDR3 nucleotide sequence: TGTGCCAGCAGCCCGGGACGGTCAACCACTGGCACAGATACGCAGTATTTT. Translation: CASSPGRSTTGTDTQYF.

The sample holds many counts of this clonotype. The gene calls are TRBV20-1 and TRBJ2-3, with 8 bases identical to TRBD2. CDR1 DFQATT and CDR2 SNEGSKA come from the germline V gene (reference sequence). The CDR3 runs 12 residues. Trimming at V came to 3 bases and at J to 5 bases, leaving 1 base not matched to a gene. CDR3 nucleotides: TGCAGTGCTAGCGGGGGGGAAGATACGCAGTATTTT. Translating it yields CSASGGEDTQYF.

About this clonotype: A read error may be the cause here, since a much bigger clone is one base away. V is TRBV9 and J is TRBJ1-2; TRBD1 is a possible D gene (6 bases). There are 15 residues in the CDR3. Germline values: CDR1 SGDLS, CDR2 YYNGEE. CDR3 in amino acids: CTSSETDRSYYGYTF. The CDR3 coding sequence is TGTACCAGCAGCGAAACGGACAGAAGCTACTATGGCTACACCTTC.

Points on this clonotype: This sequence may be a read error, since a much larger clone differs from it by one base. The chain is built from TRBV7-2 and TRBJ1-2, with 12 positions matching TRBD1. Germline trimming cut 6 bases from V and 7 bases from J; bases unmatched to any gene: 6. CDR1 and CDR2 from the germline V gene are SGHTA and FQGNSA. This CDR3 comprises 14 residues. CDR3 protein: CASRGDRGPFGYTF. The CDR3 nucleotides are TGTGCCAGCAGGGGGGACAGGGGGCCGTTTGGCTACACCTTC.

Of note for this clonotype: As the CDR3 is not closed by the conserved phenylalanine or tryptophan, this likely results from a read error. The chain carries TRBV12-3 or TRBV12-4 and TRBJ2-3, with TRBD1 matching over 7 bases. The length of the CDR3 is 16 residues. This chain's CDR3 is CASNLNRGARTDAQYS. DNA of the CDR3: TGTGCCAGCAACCTTAACAGGGGTGCTAGAACAGATGCGCAGTATTCT.